Listed below are T cell receptor beta chains from one sample, sequenced in a study of human T cells and chemical hapten exposure. One entry per CDR3 protein, called by TCRdb with MiXCR from the RACE reads. The table shows about 78,000 distinct CDR3 sequences, with around 8.8% occurring only once. The material was whole blood, obtained in connection with sensitization to the hapten diphenylcyclopropenone (DPC). Receptor source: a woman aged 50 to 60 with alopecia areata. Some clones in this sample may be carry-over from other donors' samples. CDR3s include the opening cysteine and the closing phenylalanine or tryptophan. A D gene is named only where the DNA matches it firmly. Expanded clones get a size class; other rows say once, few or many, or leave the size out.

V gene	D gene	J gene	clone size	CDR3 DNA	CDR3 protein
TRBV10-2	TRBD1	TRBJ1-2	many	TGCGCCAGCACGGGACAGAACTATGGCTACACCTTC	CASTGQNYGYTF
TRBV2	NA	TRBJ1-5	many	TGTGCCAGTGGCCGGGACACGCGCAATCAGCCCCAGCATTTT	CASGRDTRNQPQHF
TRBV5-1	TRBD1	TRBJ1-5	few	TGCGCCAGCAGCCCGGGACAGGGAGGAAATCAGCCCCAGCATTTT	CASSPGQGGNQPQHF
TRBV30	NA	TRBJ1-4	many	TGTGCCTGGGCATGGGGCTTGCAGGGCACTAATGAAAAACTGTTTTTT	CAWAWGLQGTNEKLFF
TRBV24-1	NA	TRBJ2-3	few	TGTGCCACCAGTGATTTATACGACAGCACAGATACGCAGTATTTT	CATSDLYDSTDTQYF
TRBV19	NA	TRBJ1-1	NA	TGTGCCAGTACCGGAGAGGGGTCATGGACTGAAGCTTTCTTT	CASTGEGSWTEAFF
TRBV10-3	TRBD2	TRBJ2-1	few	TGTGCCATCAGGGAGACTAGCGGGACCTACAATGAGCAGTTCTTC	CAIRETSGTYNEQFF
TRBV6-6	NA	TRBJ2-3	many	TGTGCCAGCCATACAGGGCGCGGGAGCACAGATACGCAGTATTTT	CASHTGRGSTDTQYF
TRBV2	NA	TRBJ1-5	few	TGTGCCAGCAGCGCAGACAGCAATCAGCCCCAGCATTTT	CASSADSNQPQHF
TRBV29-1	NA	TRBJ1-1	NA	TGCAGCGTAGGAAGGGGCACTGAAGCTTTCTTT	CSVGRGTEAFF
TRBV7-9	NA	TRBJ2-7	few	TGTGCCAGCAGCTCATCCCGGGACACGACGTACGAGCAGTACTTC	CASSSSRDTTYEQYF
TRBV28	NA	TRBJ2-2	few	TGTGCCAGCACCCCCCTCGTCGGGGAGCTGTTTTTT	CASTPLVGELFF
TRBV25-1	TRBD2	TRBJ2-3	few	TGTGCCAGCAGTGACTGGAGCGGGGGGGGCTCGGCGCAGTATTTT	CASSDWSGGGSAQYF
TRBV30	NA	TRBJ1-4	NA	TGTGCCTGGAGTGGGGGGCCGTCAGGCCGAAATGAAAAACTGTTTTTT	CAWSGGPSGRNEKLFF
TRBV28	TRBD1	TRBJ2-1	few	TGTGCCAGCAGTTTGTGGGACAGGGGCTCCAATGAGCAGTTCTTC	CASSLWDRGSNEQFF
TRBV20-1	NA	TRBJ1-6	NA	TGCAGTGCAACGAGGACAGATAATTCACCCCTCCACTTT	CSATRTDNSPLHF
TRBV5-1	TRBD1	TRBJ2-3	NA	TGCGCCAGCAGCCCTATACGACAGGGGAGCACAGATACGCAGTATTTT	CASSPIRQGSTDTQYF
TRBV4-3	TRBD2	TRBJ2-3	few	TGCGCCAGCAGCCATGGGACTAGCGGGGCGGCAGATACGCAGTATTTT	CASSHGTSGAADTQYF
TRBV28	NA	TRBJ1-4	NA	TGTGCCAGCAGTTTTGGTCGGGAAAAACTGTTTTTT	CASSFGREKLFF
TRBV10-3	TRBD2	TRBJ2-3	few	TGTGCCATCAGTGGACTTTTAGCGGGGGGCAGAGATACGCAGTATTTT	CAISGLLAGGRDTQYF
TRBV13	NA	TRBJ2-7	NA	TGTGCCAGCAGCGATCGGGACTCCTCCTACGAGCAGTACTTC	CASSDRDSSYEQYF
TRBV12-3/TRBV12-4	NA	TRBJ2-1	few	TGTGCCAGCAGTTTAGAGGGGCGGGGATCGGCGGACTACAATGAGCAGTTCTTC	CASSLEGRGSADYNEQFF
TRBV7-8	NA	TRBJ2-7	NA	TGTGCCAGCAGCTTACGGGAGGACAGATCTTACGAGCAGTACTTC	CASSLREDRSYEQYF
TRBV4-1	NA	TRBJ2-2	NA	TGCGCCAGCAGCTATTCGAACACCGGGGAGCTGTTTTTT	CASSYSNTGELFF
TRBV2	NA	TRBJ1-5	many	TGTGCCAGCAGTGAAGACGTTAGCAATCAGCCCCAGCATTTT	CASSEDVSNQPQHF
TRBV27	NA	TRBJ1-5	many	TGTGCCAGCAGTCCACAGACCAATCAGCCCCAGCATTTT	CASSPQTNQPQHF
TRBV12-3/TRBV12-4	TRBD1	TRBJ1-1	many	TGTGCCAGCAGTTGGGACAGGGGGCAGACTGAAGCTTTCTTT	CASSWDRGQTEAFF
TRBV24-1	TRBD1	TRBJ1-2	few	TGTGCCACCAGTGATCCCGGACAGGGAGACTATGGCTACACCTTC	CATSDPGQGDYGYTF
TRBV7-8	NA	TRBJ1-5	NA	TGTGCCAGCAGATCGGCCCAGCCCTGGGACAGCAATCAGCCCCAGCATTTT	CASRSAQPWDSNQPQHF
TRBV5-1	TRBD2	TRBJ2-7	NA	TGCGCCAGCAGCGACGCCACAGGGCGGGGGGCCTACGAGCAGTACTTC	CASSDATGRGAYEQYF
TRBV20-1	NA	TRBJ1-3	NA	TGCAGTGCCAGACCCACAGGGTTTAAAGGAAACACCATATATTTT	CSARPTGFKGNTIYF
TRBV7-9	NA	TRBJ2-3	NA	TGTGCCAGCAGCTATGGCAGCGACCGCACAGATACGCAGTATTTT	CASSYGSDRTDTQYF
TRBV4-1	TRBD1	TRBJ2-4	NA	TGCGCCAGCAGCCAGGCCGGGACAGGGGGAGTTCTAGCCAAAAACATTCAGTACTTC	CASSQAGTGGVLAKNIQYF
TRBV29-1	NA	TRBJ2-1	few	TGCAGCGTTGGACGGGGGAGCGATGGCAATGAGCAGTTCTTC	CSVGRGSDGNEQFF
TRBV7-9	NA	TRBJ1-1	many	TGTGCCAGCAGCCGACTGGGGGGCCGCGGAAACACTGAAGCTTTCTTT	CASSRLGGRGNTEAFF
TRBV7-2	NA	TRBJ2-6	few	TGTGCCAGCAGCTTAGAGTCTAGTGTAAACGTCCTGACTTTC	CASSLESSVNVLTF
TRBV29-1	TRBD1	TRBJ2-5	NA	TGCAGCGTTGAAAGAATGGGGACAGGGCAATCAAGGGAGACCCAGTACTTC	CSVERMGTGQSRETQYF
TRBV7-2	NA	TRBJ2-1	NA	TGTGCCAGCAGCCGGGTTGCCTACAATGAGCAGTTCTTC	CASSRVAYNEQFF
TRBV10-3	TRBD2	TRBJ2-3	NA	TGTGCCATCACCGCTAGCGGGACTAGCACAGATACGCAGTATTTT	CAITASGTSTDTQYF
TRBV7-9	NA	TRBJ2-6	few	TGTGCCAGCAGCCCTAGTATCACCCATGGTGGGGGAAAGGCTGGGGCCAACGTCCTGACTTTC	CASSPSITHGGGKAGANVLTF